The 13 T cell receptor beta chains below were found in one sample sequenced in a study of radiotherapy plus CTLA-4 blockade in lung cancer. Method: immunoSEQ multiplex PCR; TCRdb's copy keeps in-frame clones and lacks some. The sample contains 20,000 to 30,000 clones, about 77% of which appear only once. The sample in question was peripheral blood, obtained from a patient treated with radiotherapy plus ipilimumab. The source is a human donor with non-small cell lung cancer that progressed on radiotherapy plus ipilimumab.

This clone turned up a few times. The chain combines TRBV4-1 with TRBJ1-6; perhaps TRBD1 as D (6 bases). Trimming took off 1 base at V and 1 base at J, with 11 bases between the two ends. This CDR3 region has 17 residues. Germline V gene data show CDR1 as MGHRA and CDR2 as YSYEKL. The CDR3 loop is CASSQGGAGSYNSPLHF. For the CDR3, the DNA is TGCGCCAGCAGCCAAGGGGGGGCAGGGTCCTATAATTCACCCCTCCACTTT.

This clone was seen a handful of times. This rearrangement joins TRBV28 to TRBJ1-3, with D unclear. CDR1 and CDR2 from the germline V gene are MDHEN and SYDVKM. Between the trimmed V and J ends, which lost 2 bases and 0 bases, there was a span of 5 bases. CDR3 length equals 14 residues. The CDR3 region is CASSLPSSGNTIYF. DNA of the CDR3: TGTGCCAGCAGTTTACCTTCCTCTGGAAACACCATATATTTT.

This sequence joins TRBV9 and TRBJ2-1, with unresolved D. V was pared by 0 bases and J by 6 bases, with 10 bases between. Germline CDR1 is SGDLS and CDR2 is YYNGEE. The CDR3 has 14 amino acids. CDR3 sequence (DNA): TGTGCCAGCAGCGTAGAACCCACCTCCAATGAGCAGTTCTTC. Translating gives CASSVEPTSNEQFF. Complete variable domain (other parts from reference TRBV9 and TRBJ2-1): DSGVTQTPKHLITATGQRVTLRCSPRSGDLSVYWYQQSLDQGLQFLIQYYNGEERAKGNILERFSAQQFPDLHSELNLSSLELGDSALYFCASSVEPTSNEQFFGPGTRLTVL.

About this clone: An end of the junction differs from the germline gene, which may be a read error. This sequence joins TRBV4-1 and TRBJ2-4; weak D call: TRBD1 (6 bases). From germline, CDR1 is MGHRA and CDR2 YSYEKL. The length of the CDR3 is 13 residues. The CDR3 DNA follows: TGCGCCAGCAGCCATGGAAGACAGGACCTCCAGGACTTC. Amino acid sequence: CASSHGRQDLQDF.

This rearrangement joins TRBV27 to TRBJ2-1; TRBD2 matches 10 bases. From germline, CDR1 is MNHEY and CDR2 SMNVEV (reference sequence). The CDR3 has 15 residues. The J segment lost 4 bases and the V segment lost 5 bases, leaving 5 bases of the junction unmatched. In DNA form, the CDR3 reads TGTGCCAGCAGTCACGGACTAGCGGCTTACAATGAGCAGTTCTTC. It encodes CASSHGLAAYNEQFF.

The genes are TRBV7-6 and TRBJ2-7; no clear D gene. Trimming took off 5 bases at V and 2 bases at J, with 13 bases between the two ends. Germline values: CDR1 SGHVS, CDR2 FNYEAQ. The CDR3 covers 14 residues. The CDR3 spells CASSPRGVAYEQYF. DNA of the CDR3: TGTGCCAGCAGCCCGCGTGGAGTGGCCTACGAGCAGTACTTC.

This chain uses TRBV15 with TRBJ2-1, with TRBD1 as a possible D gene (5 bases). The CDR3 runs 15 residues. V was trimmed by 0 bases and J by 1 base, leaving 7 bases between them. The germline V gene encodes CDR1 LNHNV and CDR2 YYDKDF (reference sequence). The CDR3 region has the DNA TGTGCCACCAGCAGAGATCAGGGATCCTACAATGAGCAGTTCTTC. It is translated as CATSRDQGSYNEQFF. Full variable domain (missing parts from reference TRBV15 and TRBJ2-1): DAMVIQNPRYQVTQFGKPVTLSCSQTLNHNVMYWYQQKSSQAPKLLFHYYDKDFNNEADTPDNFQSRRPNTSFCFLDIRSPGLGDTAMYLCATSRDQGSYNEQFFGPGTRLTVL.

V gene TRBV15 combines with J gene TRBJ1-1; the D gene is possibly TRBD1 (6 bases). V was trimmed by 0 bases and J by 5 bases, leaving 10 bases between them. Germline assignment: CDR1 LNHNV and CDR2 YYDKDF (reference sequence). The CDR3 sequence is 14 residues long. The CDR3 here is CATSREQGGTEAFF. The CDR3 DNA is TGTGCCACCAGCAGAGAACAGGGAGGAACTGAAGCTTTCTTT.

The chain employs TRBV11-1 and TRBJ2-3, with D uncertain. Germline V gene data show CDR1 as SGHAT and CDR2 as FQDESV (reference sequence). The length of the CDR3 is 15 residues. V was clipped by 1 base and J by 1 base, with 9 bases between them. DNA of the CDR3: TGTGCCAGCAGCTTAGTAGCATTTGGCACAGATACGCAGTATTTT. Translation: CASSLVAFGTDTQYF.

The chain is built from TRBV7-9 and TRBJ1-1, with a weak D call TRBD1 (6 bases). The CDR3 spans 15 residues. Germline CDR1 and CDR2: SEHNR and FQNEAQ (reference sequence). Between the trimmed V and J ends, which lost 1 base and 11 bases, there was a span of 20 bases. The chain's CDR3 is CASSLVLGAASDAFF. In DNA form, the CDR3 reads TGTGCCAGCAGCTTAGTTTTGGGGGCGGCGTCGGATGCTTTCTTT.

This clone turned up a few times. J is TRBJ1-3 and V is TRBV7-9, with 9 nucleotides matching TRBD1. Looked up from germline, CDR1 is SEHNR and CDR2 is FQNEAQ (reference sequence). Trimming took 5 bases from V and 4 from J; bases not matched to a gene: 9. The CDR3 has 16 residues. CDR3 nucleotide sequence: TGTGCCAGCAGCGCCCCCCTAGACAGGGGGGGAAACACCATATATTTT. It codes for CASSAPLDRGGNTIYF.

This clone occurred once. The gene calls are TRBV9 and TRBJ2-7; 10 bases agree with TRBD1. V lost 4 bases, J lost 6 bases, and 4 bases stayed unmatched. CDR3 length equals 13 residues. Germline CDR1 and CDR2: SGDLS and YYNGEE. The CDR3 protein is CASSTTGGGEQYF. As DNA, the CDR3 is TGTGCCAGCAGCACGACAGGGGGCGGCGAGCAGTACTTC.

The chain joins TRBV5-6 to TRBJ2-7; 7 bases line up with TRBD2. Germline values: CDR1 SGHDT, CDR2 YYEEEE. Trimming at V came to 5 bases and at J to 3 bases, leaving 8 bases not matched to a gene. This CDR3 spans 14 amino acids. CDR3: CASSRGSGVYEQYF. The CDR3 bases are TGTGCCAGCAGTCGCGGGAGTGGGGTCTACGAGCAGTACTTC.